The 16 T cell receptor beta chains below were found in one sample sequenced in a study of control samples from healthy donors and cancer patients. The method was immunoSEQ multiplex PCR; TCRdb's version includes in-frame clones alone and lacks a portion of them. The sample contains roughly 130,000 clones, approximately 90% of which appear only once. The specimen was blood. The receptors originated from a man aged 18-30 years in good health.

The chain employs TRBV10-2 and TRBJ2-2; 10 positions match TRBD1. Trimming took 5 bases from V and 6 from J; bases not matched to a gene: 3. Per the germline V gene, CDR1 is WSHSY and CDR2 is SAAADI. The CDR3 runs 14 residues. DNA of the CDR3: TGCGCCAGCAGTTTGGACAGGGGGTCCGGGGAGCTGTTTTTT. Its protein product is CASSLDRGSGELFF.

This chain joins TRBV6-5 and TRBJ1-2, with D possibly TRBD1 on 5 matching bases. The CDR3 is 15 residues long. V was cut by 7 bases and J by 2 bases, with 17 bases left in between. Germline lookup yields CDR1 MNHEY and CDR2 SVGAGI. CDR3 sequence: CASTSRVGGNYGYTF. The CDR3 DNA reads as TGTGCCAGCACCAGTAGGGTTGGGGGAAACTATGGCTACACCTTC.

This chain links TRBV30 with TRBJ1-1, with 8 bases identical to TRBD1. Per the germline V gene, CDR1 is GTSNPN and CDR2 is SVGIG (reference sequence). The CDR3 is made up of 12 amino acids. Unmatched junction bases numbered 5, after V lost 5 bases and J lost 6 bases. DNA for the CDR3: TGTGCCTGGGGACAGGGCATAGCTGAAGCTTTCTTT. This translates into CAWGQGIAEAFF.

The CDR3 sequence: CASSLMSPRGSSYNEQFF. DNA for the CDR3: TGTGCCAGCAGCTTAATGTCCCCGCGGGGGAGCTCCTACAATGAGCAGTTCTTC. The V gene is TRBV7-3, the J gene TRBJ2-1, with 7 bases identical to TRBD2. Germline V CDR1 and CDR2: SGHTA, FQGTGA. The J segment lost 0 bases and the V segment lost 1 base, leaving 9 bases of the junction unmatched. The CDR3 contains 18 residues.

The chain couples TRBV4-3 to TRBJ2-1, with 11 bases fitting TRBD2. The germline V gene encodes CDR1 LGHNA and CDR2 YSLEER. V lost 5 bases to trimming and J lost 5 bases; unmatched junction nucleotides: 5. This CDR3 comprises 15 residues. The CDR3 bases are TGCGCCAGCAGCTATACTAGCGGGAGCAACAATGAGCAGTTCTTC. It translates to CASSYTSGSNNEQFF.

This chain's CDR3 is CASSSQPYEQYF. CDR3 in DNA: TGTGCCAGCAGTTCACAACCCTACGAGCAGTACTTC. The genes are TRBV7-9 and TRBJ2-7; D gene uncertain. Germline V CDR1 and CDR2: SEHNR, FQNEAQ (reference sequence). The V end was cut by 6 bases, the J end by 2 bases, with 8 bases between. The CDR3 spans 12 residues.

The V gene is TRBV28, the J gene TRBJ2-3; D gene ambiguous. Trimming removed 6 bases at V and 4 bases at J, with 14 bases between. The CDR3 extends over 14 amino acids. In germline, CDR1 is MDHEN, CDR2 SYDVKM. This CDR3 is CASSLRVGADTQYF. Written as DNA, the CDR3 is TGTGCCAGCAGCTTACGGGTCGGCGCAGATACGCAGTATTTT.

The gene calls are TRBV30 and TRBJ1-6; D remains ambiguous. This CDR3 spans 16 amino acids. The V end was cut by 1 base, the J end by 0 bases, with 10 bases between. Germline V CDR1 and CDR2: GTSNPN, SVGIG (reference sequence). The CDR3 DNA reads as TGTGCCTGGAGTGATGGGTTTAGCTCCTATAATTCACCCCTCCACTTT. Translation gives CAWSDGFSSYNSPLHF.

The chain has TRBV25-1 and TRBJ2-6; D is possibly TRBD1 or TRBD2 (6 bases each). The CDR3 is 16 amino acids. The germline V gene encodes CDR1 MGHDK and CDR2 SYGVNS. Trimming stripped 8 bases from V and 4 bases from J, with 18 bases between. The CDR3 sequence is CASGGPTEKGANVLTF. The CDR3, as DNA: TGTGCCAGCGGGGGGCCCACGGAGAAGGGGGCCAACGTCCTGACTTTC.

The gene calls are TRBV5-6 and TRBJ2-5; D gene ambiguous. Trimming shortened V by 3 bases and J by 4 bases, and 4 bases separated the two germline ends. There are 11 residues in the CDR3. Germline V gives CDR1 SGHDT, CDR2 YYEEEE. CDR3 amino acids: CASSSGETQYF. In DNA, the CDR3 is TGTGCCAGCAGCTCAGGAGAGACCCAGTACTTC.

The genes are TRBV29-1 and TRBJ2-1; 11 bases align to TRBD2. The CDR3 has 16 amino acids. CDR1 and CDR2 (germline): SQVTM, ANQGSEA. The J segment lost 0 bases and the V segment lost 3 bases, leaving 4 bases of the junction unmatched. As DNA, the CDR3 is TGCAGCGTTGACGGTACTAGCGGGAGCTCCTACAATGAGCAGTTCTTC. Translation: CSVDGTSGSSYNEQFF.

The CDR3 DNA follows: TGTGCCAGCAGTGAGGGGGTTAATGAAAAACTGTTTTTT. Protein product: CASSEGVNEKLFF. This chain connects TRBV28 to TRBJ1-4; tentatively, D is TRBD1 (6 bases). The germline V and J ends were trimmed by 5 bases and 4 bases, with 8 bases remaining between them. The length of the CDR3 is 13 residues. Germline CDR1 reads MDHEN; CDR2 reads SYDVKM.

The chain uses TRBV4-1 and TRBJ2-1, with 9 bases fitting TRBD2. CDR1 and CDR2 from the germline V gene are MGHRA and YSYEKL. This CDR3 is built from 14 residues. V shed 1 base, J shed 10 bases, and the junction held 5 bases outside the gene matches. CDR3 protein: CASSQASGVTEQFF. The CDR3 DNA sequence: TGCGCCAGCAGCCAAGCTAGCGGGGTTACGGAGCAGTTCTTC.

The gene calls are TRBV7-2 and TRBJ2-2; 8 positions match TRBD2. The junction had 15 bases not matched to a gene; V was cut back by 11 bases and J by 4 bases. From germline, CDR1 is SGHTA and CDR2 FQGNSA. There are 16 residues in the CDR3. The CDR3 bases are TGTGCCGCCGCAACTAGCGGAGCCAGAATCACCGGGGAGCTGTTTTTT. Translating gives CAAATSGARITGELFF. Drawing the rest from reference TRBV7-2 and TRBJ2-2, the complete variable domain is GAGVSQSPSNKVTEKGKDVELRCDPISGHTALYWYRQSLGQGLEFLIYFQGNSAPDKSGLPSDRFSAERTGGSVSTLTIQRTQQEDSAVYLCAAATSGARITGELFFGEGSRLTVL.

This clone has a handful of counts. The rearrangement joins TRBV6-5 to TRBJ1-1; unclear D gene. This CDR3 has 12 residues. CDR1 is MNHEY and CDR2 is SVGAGI in the germline V gene. Trimming pared 5 bases from V and 7 bases from J, leaving 11 bases between. The CDR3 here is CASSPSGYEAFF. CDR3 coding DNA: TGTGCCAGCAGTCCCTCGGGGTATGAAGCTTTCTTT.

The genes are TRBV27 and TRBJ2-7; 7 nucleotides align to TRBD1. The CDR3 runs to 15 residues. The V segment lost 5 bases and the J segment 2 bases; nucleotides outside the gene matches: 9. CDR1 is MNHEY, CDR2 SMNVEV, per germline (reference sequence). In DNA form, the CDR3 reads TGTGCCAGCAGTCCGAAGACAGGGTCGCCCTACGAGCAGTACGTC. Translation: CASSPKTGSPYEQYV.